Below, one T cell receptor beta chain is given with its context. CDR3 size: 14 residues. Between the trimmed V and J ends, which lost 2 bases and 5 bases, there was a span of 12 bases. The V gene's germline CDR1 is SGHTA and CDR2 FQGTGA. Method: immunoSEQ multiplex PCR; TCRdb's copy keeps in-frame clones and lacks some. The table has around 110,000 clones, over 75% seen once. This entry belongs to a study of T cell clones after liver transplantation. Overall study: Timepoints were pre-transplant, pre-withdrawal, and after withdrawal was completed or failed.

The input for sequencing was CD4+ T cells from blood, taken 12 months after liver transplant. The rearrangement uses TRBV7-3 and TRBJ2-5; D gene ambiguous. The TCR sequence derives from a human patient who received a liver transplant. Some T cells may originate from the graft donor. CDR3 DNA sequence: TGTGCCAGCAGCTTAGGGTCCGGTGGGGAGACCCAGTACTTC. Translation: CASSLGSGGETQYF.